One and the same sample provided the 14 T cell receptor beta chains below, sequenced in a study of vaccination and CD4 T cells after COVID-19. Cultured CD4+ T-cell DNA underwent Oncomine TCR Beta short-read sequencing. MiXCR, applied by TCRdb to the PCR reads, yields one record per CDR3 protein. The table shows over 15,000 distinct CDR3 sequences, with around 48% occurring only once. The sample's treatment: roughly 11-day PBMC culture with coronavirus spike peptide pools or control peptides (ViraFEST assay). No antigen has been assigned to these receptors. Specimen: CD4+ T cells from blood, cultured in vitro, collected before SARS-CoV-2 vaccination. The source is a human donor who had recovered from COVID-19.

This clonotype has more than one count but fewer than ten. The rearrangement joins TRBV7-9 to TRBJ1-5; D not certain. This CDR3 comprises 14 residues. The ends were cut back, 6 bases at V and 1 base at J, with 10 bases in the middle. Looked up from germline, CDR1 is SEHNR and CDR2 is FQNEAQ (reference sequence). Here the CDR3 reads CASSPLASNQPQHF. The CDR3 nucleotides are TGTGCCAGCAGTCCCCTGGCCAGCAATCAGCCCCAGCATTTT.

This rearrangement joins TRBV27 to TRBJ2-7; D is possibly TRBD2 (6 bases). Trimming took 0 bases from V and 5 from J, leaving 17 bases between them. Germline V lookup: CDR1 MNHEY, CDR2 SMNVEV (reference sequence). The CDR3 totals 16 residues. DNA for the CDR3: TGTGCCAGCAGTTTATCCCCGACTAGGGGTTTTAACGAGCAGTACTTC. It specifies CASSLSPTRGFNEQYF.

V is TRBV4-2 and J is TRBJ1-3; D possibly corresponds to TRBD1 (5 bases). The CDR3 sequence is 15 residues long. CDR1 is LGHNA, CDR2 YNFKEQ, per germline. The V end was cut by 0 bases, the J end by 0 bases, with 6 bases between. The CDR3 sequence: CASSQDQGSGNTIYF. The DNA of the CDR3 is TGTGCCAGCAGCCAAGATCAGGGCTCTGGAAACACCATATATTTT.

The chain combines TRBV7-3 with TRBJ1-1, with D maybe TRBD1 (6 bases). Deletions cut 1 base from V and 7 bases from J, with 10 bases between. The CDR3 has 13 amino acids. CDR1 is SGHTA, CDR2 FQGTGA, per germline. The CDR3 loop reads CASSLNQGFEAFF. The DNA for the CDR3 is TGTGCCAGCAGCTTAAATCAGGGGTTTGAAGCTTTCTTT.

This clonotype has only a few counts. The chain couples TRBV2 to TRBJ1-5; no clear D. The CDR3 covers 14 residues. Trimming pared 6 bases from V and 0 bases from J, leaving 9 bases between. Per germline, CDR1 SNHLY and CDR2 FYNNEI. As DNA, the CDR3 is TGTGCCAGCAGGGGTTACTATAGCAATCAGCCCCAGCATTTT. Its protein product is CASRGYYSNQPQHF. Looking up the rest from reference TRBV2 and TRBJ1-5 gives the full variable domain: EPEVTQTPSHQVTQMGQEVILRCVPISNHLYFYWYRQILGQKVEFLVSFYNNEISEKSEIFDDQFSVERPDGSNFTLKIRSTKLEDSAMYFCASRGYYSNQPQHFGDGTRLSIL.

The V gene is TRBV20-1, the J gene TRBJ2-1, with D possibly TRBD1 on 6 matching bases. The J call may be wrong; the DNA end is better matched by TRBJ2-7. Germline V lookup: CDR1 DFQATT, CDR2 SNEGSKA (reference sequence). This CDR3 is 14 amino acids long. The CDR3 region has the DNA TGCAGTGCTAGGGCGACAGGTTTCTCCTACGAGCAGTACTTC. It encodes CSARATGFSYEQYF.

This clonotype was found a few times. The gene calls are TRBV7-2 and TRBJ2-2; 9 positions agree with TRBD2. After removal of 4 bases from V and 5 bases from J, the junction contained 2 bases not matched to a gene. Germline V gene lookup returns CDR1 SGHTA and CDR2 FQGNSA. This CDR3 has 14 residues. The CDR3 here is CASSYGLATGELFF. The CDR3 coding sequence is TGTGCCAGCAGCTACGGACTAGCGACCGGGGAGCTGTTTTTT.

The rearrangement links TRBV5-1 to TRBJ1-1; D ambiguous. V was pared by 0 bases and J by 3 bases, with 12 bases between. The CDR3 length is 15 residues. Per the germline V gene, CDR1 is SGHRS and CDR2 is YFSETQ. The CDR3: CASSLVLLAHTEAFF. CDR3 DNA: TGCGCCAGCAGCTTGGTGCTCCTAGCTCACACTGAAGCTTTCTTT.

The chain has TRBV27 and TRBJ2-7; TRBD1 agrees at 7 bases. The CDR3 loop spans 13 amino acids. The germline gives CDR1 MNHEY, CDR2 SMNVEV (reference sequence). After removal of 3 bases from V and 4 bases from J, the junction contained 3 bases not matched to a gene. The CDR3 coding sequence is TGTGCCAGCAGTTTCTCAGGGGGTTACGAGCAGTACTTC. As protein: CASSFSGGYEQYF.

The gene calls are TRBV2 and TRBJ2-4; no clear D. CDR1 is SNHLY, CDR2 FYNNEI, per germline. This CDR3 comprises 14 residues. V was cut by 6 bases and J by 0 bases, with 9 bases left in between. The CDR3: CASRVDSAKNIQYF. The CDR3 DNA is TGTGCCAGCAGGGTAGATTCAGCCAAAAACATTCAGTACTTC.

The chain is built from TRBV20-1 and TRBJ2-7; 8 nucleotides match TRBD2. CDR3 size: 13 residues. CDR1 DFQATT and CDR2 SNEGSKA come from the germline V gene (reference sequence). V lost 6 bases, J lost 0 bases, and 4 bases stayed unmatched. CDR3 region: CSARLAGSYEQYF. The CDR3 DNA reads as TGCAGTGCCCGTCTAGCGGGCTCCTACGAGCAGTACTTC.

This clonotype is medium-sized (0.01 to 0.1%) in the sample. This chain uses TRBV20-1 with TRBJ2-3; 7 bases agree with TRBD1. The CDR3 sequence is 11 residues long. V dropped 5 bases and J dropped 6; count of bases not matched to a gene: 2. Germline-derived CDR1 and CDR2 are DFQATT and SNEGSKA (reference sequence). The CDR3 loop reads CSAVTGDTQYF. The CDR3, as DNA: TGCAGTGCTGTGACAGGGGATACGCAGTATTTT.

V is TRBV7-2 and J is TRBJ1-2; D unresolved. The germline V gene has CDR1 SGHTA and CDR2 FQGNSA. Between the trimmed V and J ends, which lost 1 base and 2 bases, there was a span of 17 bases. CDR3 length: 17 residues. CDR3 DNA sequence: TGTGCCAGCAGCTTAGTTTTTGCCGAGACGGCCAACTATGGCTACACCTTC. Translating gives CASSLVFAETANYGYTF.

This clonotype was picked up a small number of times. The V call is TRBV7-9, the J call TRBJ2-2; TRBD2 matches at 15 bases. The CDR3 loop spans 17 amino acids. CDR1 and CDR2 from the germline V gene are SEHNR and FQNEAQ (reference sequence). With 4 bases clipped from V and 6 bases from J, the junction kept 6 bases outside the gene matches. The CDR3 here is CASSSLGLAGGPGELFF. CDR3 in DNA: TGTGCCAGCAGCTCCTTGGGACTAGCGGGAGGCCCCGGGGAGCTGTTTTTT.